Following are 13 T cell receptor beta chains from one sample sequenced in a study of T cell changes during pregnancy in multiple sclerosis. The protocol was immunoSEQ multiplex PCR, while the TCRdb copy is restricted to in-frame clones and leaves out a portion. The table lists about 48,000 clones, approximately 95% of them singletons, with approximately 0.49% in the top ten. The sequenced sample was CD4+ T cells from peripheral blood mononuclear cells, obtained in the first trimester of pregnancy. All receptors come from a female donor with multiple sclerosis, enrolled in a pregnancy study.

This chain links TRBV2 with TRBJ2-2, with D perhaps TRBD1 (5 bases). Trimming removed 6 bases from V and 1 base from J, with 9 bases in between. CDR3 size: 14 residues. The germline V gene has CDR1 SNHLY and CDR2 FYNNEI. The CDR3 DNA is TGTGCCAGCAGACTGGGGCTGAACACCGGGGAGCTGTTTTTT. The encoded protein is CASRLGLNTGELFF.

This chain connects TRBV9 to TRBJ2-3; 12 positions match TRBD2. CDR1 and CDR2 from the germline V gene are SGDLS and YYNGEE. The J segment lost 4 bases and the V segment lost 2 bases, leaving 5 bases of the junction unmatched. CDR3 length: 16 amino acids. In DNA form, the CDR3 reads TGTGCCAGCAGCGTCGGGACTAGCGGGTCGGCAGATACGCAGTATTTT. Its protein product is CASSVGTSGSADTQYF.

This clone has only a few counts. The rearrangement links TRBV19 to TRBJ1-6; 10 bases align to TRBD1. This CDR3 has 15 residues. The germline V gene has CDR1 LNHDA and CDR2 SQIVND (reference sequence). With V trimmed by 7 bases and J by 9 bases, 9 bases remained unmatched. The CDR3 DNA reads TGTGCCAGTACCCAATGGGACAGGGGAGGTTCACCCCTCCACTTT. Protein product: CASTQWDRGGSPLHF.

This clone was observed a single time. This sequence joins TRBV13 and TRBJ1-1; TRBD1 aligns across 9 bases. Germline V gives CDR1 PRHDT, CDR2 FYEKMQ (reference sequence). V shed 3 bases, J shed 1 base, and the junction held 6 bases outside the gene matches. The CDR3 sequence is 16 residues long. The CDR3 here is CASSFGTGRGNTEAFF. DNA for the CDR3: TGTGCCAGCAGCTTTGGGACAGGGAGGGGGAACACTGAAGCTTTCTTT.

CDR3 nucleotides: TGTGCCAGCAGCTTGGAGGCTAGCGGGAGCCAAGAGACCCAGTACTTC. Its protein is CASSLEASGSQETQYF. This chain links TRBV5-6 with TRBJ2-5; 10 bases align to TRBD2. The trim removed 0 bases at V and 1 base at J, leaving 3 bases unmatched. This CDR3 is 16 amino acids long. Germline V gene lookup returns CDR1 SGHDT and CDR2 YYEEEE.

The CDR3 loop reads CASSAQGGNQPQHF. CDR3 DNA: TGTGCCAGCAGCGCTCAGGGGGGCAATCAGCCCCAGCATTTT. V gene TRBV6-1 combines with J gene TRBJ1-5, with TRBD1 matching over 7 bases. V dropped 6 bases and J dropped 2; count of bases not matched to a gene: 4. Per the germline V gene, CDR1 is MNHNS and CDR2 is SASEGT. The CDR3 is 14 amino acids.

This chain joins TRBV18 and TRBJ1-1; 8 bases agree with TRBD1. J lost 1 base, V lost 6 bases, and 7 bases had no gene match. The CDR3 is 15 residues long. Germline V lookup: CDR1 KGHSH, CDR2 LQKENI. The CDR3 reads CASSPRQGSNTEAFF. CDR3 nucleotide sequence: TGTGCCAGCTCTCCCAGACAGGGGTCGAACACTGAAGCTTTCTTT.

The rearrangement uses TRBV7-8 and TRBJ2-2; TRBD2 is a possible D gene (5 bases). CDR3 length: 15 amino acids. In germline, CDR1 is SGHVS, CDR2 FQNEAQ. V lost 3 bases and J 2 bases, leaving 10 bases between the germline ends. As DNA, the CDR3 is TGTGCCAGCAGCTTTAACGGGATAAACACCGGGGAGCTGTTTTTT. Encoded protein: CASSFNGINTGELFF.

The J gene is TRBJ1-3, the V gene TRBV6-6, with D hard to call. Germline assignment: CDR1 MNHNY and CDR2 SVGAGI (reference sequence). With 8 bases removed from V and 8 bases from J, the gap between germline ends came to 19 bases. The CDR3 is 14 amino acids. The DNA of the CDR3 is TGTGCCAGCCGGGGTCAAGGGTATGAGGACACCATATATTTT. Protein: CASRGQGYEDTIYF.

The chain is built from TRBV4-1 and TRBJ1-4, with D possibly matching TRBD1 (5 bases). The CDR3 spans 15 residues. V lost 1 base and J 8 bases, leaving 14 bases between the germline ends. Germline V lookup: CDR1 MGHRA, CDR2 YSYEKL. The CDR3 sequence: CASSQVGGGREKLFF. In DNA, the CDR3 is TGCGCCAGCAGCCAAGTGGGGGGGGGACGAGAAAAACTGTTTTTT.

The rearrangement links TRBV25-1 to TRBJ1-1; 7 nucleotides match TRBD1. With 6 bases clipped from V and 4 bases from J, the junction kept 2 bases outside the gene matches. Germline CDR1 and CDR2: MGHDK and SYGVNS. This CDR3 spans 12 amino acids. The CDR3 region has the DNA TGTGCCAGCAGGAGACAGGGCACTGAAGCTTTCTTT. Residues: CASRRQGTEAFF.

The gene calls are TRBV23-1 and TRBJ2-7; D not resolved. TRBV23-1 qualifies as an ORF whose function is uncertain. Trimming left V 3 bases short and J 3 bases short, with 6 bases between. CDR3 length equals 12 residues. The CDR3 coding sequence is TGCGCCAGCAGTCATCCACACTACGAGCAGTACTTC. Translation gives CASSHPHYEQYF.

This chain connects TRBV9 to TRBJ2-3; maybe TRBD1 (5 bases). V dropped 4 bases and J dropped 2 bases, with 11 bases sitting between them. Germline V gives CDR1 SGDLS, CDR2 YYNGEE. The CDR3 loop spans 14 amino acids. CDR3 nucleotide sequence: TGTGCCAGCAGCCAAGGACAAGCCACAGATACGCAGTATTTT. Amino acid sequence: CASSQGQATDTQYF.